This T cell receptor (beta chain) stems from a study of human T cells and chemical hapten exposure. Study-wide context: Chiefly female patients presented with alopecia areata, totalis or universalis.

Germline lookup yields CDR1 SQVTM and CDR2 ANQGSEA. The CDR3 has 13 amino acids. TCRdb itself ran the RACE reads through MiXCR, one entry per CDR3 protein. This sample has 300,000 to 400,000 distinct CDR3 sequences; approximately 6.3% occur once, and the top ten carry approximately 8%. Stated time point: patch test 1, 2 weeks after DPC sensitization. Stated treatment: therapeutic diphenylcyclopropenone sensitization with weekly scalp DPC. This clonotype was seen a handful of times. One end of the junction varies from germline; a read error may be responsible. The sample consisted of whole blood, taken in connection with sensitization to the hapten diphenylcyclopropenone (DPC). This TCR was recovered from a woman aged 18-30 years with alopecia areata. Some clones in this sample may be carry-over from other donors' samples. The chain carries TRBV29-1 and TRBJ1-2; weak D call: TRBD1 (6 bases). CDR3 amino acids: CSVDSNLGQSLDF. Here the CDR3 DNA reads TGCAGCGTTGATTCTAACCTCGGACAGAGCCTAGACTTC.